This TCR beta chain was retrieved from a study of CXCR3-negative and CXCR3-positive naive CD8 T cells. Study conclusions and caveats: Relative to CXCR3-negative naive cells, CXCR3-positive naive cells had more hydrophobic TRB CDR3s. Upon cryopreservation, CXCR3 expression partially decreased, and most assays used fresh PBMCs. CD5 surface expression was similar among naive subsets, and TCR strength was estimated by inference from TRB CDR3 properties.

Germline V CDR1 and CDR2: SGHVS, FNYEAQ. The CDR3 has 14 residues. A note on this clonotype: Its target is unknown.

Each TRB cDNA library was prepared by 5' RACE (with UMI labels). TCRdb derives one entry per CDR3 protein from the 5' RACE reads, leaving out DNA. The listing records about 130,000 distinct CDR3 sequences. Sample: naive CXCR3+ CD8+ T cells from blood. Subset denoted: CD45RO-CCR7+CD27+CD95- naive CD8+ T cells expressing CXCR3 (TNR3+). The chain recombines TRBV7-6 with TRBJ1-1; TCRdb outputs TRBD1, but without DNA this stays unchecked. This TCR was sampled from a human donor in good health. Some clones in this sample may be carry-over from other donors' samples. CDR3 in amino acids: CASSLQGSDTEAFF.